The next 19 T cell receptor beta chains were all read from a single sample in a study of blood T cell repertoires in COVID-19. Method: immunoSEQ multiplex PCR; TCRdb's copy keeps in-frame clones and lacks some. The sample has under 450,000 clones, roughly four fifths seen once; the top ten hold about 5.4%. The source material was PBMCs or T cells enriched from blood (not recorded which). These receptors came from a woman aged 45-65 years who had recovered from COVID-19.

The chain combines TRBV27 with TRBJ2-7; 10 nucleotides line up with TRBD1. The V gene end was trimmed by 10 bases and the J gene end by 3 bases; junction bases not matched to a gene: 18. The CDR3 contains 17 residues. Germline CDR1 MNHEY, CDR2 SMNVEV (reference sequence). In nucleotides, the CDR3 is TGTGCCACCCGTCGATTGTTGGGGACAGGGGTTTACTACGAGCAGTACTTC. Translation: CATRRLLGTGVYYEQYF.

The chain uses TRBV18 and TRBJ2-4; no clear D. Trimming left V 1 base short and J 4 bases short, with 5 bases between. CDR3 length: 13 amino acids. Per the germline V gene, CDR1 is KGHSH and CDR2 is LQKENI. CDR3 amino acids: CASSPHSKNIQYF. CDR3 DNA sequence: TGTGCCAGCTCACCACACAGTAAAAACATTCAGTACTTC.

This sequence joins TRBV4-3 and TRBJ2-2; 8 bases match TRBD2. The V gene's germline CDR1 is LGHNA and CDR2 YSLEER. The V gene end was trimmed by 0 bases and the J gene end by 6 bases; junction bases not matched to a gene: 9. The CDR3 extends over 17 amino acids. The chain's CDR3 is CASSQDYGRAVAGELFF. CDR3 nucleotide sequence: TGCGCCAGCAGCCAAGATTACGGGAGGGCCGTCGCCGGGGAGCTGTTTTTT.

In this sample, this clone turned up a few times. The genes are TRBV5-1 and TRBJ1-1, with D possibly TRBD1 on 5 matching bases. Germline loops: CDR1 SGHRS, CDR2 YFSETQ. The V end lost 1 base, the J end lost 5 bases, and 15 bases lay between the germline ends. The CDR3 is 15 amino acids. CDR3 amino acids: CASSLSLGGWTEAFF. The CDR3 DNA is TGCGCCAGCAGCTTGTCACTCGGGGGTTGGACTGAAGCTTTCTTT.

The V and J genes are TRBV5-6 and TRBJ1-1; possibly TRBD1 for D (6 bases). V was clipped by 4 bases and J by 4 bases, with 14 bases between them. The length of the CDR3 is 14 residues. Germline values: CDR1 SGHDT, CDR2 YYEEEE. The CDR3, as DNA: TGTGCCAGCAGCACCGACGGGGGGCCCACTGAAGCTTTCTTT. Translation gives CASSTDGGPTEAFF.

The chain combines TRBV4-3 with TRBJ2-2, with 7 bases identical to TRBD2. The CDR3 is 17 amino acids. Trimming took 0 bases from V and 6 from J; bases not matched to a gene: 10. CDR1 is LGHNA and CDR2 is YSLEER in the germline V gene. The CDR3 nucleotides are TGCGCCAGCAGCCAAGATCCGATAGCGGGCTTTGCCGGGGAGCTGTTTTTT. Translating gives CASSQDPIAGFAGELFF.

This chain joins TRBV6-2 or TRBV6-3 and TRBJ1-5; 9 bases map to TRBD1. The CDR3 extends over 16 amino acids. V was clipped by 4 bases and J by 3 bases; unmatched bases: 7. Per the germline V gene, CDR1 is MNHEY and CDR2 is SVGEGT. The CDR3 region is CASSLTGTGSNQPQHF. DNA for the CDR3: TGTGCCAGCAGTTTGACCGGGACAGGGTCCAATCAGCCCCAGCATTTT.

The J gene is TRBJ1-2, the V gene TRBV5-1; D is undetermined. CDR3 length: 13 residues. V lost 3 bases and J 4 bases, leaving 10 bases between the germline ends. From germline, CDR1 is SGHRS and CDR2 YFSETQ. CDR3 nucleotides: TGCGCCAGCAGCTCGGTGGGCGTCTATGGCTACACCTTC. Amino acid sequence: CASSSVGVYGYTF.

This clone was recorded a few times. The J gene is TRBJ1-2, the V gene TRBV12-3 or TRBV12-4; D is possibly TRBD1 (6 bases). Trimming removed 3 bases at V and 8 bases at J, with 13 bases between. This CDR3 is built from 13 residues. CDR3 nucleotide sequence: TGTGCCAGCAGTTTGACAGGCCAGGGGGGCTACACCTTC. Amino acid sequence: CASSLTGQGGYTF.

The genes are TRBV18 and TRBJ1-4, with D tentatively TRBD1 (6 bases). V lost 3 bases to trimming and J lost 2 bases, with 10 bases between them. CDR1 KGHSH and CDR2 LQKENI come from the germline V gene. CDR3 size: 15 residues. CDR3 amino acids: CASSPTQGTNEKLFF. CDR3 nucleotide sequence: TGTGCCAGCTCACCGACTCAGGGGACTAATGAAAAACTGTTTTTT.

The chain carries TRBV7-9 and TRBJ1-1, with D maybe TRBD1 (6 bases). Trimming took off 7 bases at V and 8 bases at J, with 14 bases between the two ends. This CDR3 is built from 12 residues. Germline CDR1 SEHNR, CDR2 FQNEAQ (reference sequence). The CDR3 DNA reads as TGTGCCAGCAATCCTACTCAGGGGGAAGCTTTCTTT. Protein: CASNPTQGEAFF.

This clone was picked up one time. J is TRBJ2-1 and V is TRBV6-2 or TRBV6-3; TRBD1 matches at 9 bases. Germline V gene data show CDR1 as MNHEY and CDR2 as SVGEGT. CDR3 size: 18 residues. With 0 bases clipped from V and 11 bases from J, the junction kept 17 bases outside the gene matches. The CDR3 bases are TGTGCCAGCAGTTACTCGATCGGCAGGGACAGGGTTCGGGACCAGCAGTTCTTC. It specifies CASSYSIGRDRVRDQQFF.

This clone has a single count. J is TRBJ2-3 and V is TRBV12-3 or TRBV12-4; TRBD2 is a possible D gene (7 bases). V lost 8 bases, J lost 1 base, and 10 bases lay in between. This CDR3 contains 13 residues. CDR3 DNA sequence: TGTGCCAGCTCGGGGGGCCGCACAGATACGCAGTATTTT. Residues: CASSGGRTDTQYF.

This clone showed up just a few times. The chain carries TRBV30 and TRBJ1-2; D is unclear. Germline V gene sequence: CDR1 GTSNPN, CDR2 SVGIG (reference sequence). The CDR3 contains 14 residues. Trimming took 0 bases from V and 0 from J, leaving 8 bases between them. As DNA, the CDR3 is TGTGCCTGGAGTGTCTCTAGATCTAACTATGGCTACACCTTC. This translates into CAWSVSRSNYGYTF.

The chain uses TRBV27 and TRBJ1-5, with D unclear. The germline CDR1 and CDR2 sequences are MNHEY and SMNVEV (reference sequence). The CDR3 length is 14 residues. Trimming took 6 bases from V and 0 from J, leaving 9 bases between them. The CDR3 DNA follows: TGTGCCAGCAGGGGGAGCTATAGCAATCAGCCCCAGCATTTT. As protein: CASRGSYSNQPQHF.

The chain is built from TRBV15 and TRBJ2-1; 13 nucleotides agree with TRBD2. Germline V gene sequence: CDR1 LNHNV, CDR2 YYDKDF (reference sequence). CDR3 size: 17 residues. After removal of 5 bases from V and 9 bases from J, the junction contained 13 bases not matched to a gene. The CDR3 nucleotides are TGTGCCACCAGCGGAAAACTAGCGGGGGGGCCATCCAGTGAGCAGTTCTTC. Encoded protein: CATSGKLAGGPSSEQFF.

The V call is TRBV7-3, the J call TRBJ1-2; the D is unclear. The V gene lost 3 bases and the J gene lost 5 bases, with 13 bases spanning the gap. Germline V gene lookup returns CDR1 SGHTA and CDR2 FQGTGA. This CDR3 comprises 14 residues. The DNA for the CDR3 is TGTGCCAGCAGCTTGAGTGCGGGTGGATATGGCTACACCTTC. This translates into CASSLSAGGYGYTF.

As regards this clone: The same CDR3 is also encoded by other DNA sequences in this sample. The CDR3 bases are TGTGCCAGCAGTTTATCAGGGAGAACTGAAGCTTTCTTT. Its translation: CASSLSGRTEAFF. This chain joins TRBV27 and TRBJ1-1; no reliable D call. Trimming stripped 0 bases from V and 5 bases from J, with 7 bases between. This CDR3 is built from 13 residues. Germline V gives CDR1 MNHEY, CDR2 SMNVEV (reference sequence).

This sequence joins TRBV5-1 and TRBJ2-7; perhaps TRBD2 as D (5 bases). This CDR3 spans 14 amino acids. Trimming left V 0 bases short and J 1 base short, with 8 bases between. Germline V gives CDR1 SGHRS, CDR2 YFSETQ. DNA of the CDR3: TGCGCCAGCAGCTTGGGTGGACTTTCCTACGAGCAGTACTTC. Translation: CASSLGGLSYEQYF.